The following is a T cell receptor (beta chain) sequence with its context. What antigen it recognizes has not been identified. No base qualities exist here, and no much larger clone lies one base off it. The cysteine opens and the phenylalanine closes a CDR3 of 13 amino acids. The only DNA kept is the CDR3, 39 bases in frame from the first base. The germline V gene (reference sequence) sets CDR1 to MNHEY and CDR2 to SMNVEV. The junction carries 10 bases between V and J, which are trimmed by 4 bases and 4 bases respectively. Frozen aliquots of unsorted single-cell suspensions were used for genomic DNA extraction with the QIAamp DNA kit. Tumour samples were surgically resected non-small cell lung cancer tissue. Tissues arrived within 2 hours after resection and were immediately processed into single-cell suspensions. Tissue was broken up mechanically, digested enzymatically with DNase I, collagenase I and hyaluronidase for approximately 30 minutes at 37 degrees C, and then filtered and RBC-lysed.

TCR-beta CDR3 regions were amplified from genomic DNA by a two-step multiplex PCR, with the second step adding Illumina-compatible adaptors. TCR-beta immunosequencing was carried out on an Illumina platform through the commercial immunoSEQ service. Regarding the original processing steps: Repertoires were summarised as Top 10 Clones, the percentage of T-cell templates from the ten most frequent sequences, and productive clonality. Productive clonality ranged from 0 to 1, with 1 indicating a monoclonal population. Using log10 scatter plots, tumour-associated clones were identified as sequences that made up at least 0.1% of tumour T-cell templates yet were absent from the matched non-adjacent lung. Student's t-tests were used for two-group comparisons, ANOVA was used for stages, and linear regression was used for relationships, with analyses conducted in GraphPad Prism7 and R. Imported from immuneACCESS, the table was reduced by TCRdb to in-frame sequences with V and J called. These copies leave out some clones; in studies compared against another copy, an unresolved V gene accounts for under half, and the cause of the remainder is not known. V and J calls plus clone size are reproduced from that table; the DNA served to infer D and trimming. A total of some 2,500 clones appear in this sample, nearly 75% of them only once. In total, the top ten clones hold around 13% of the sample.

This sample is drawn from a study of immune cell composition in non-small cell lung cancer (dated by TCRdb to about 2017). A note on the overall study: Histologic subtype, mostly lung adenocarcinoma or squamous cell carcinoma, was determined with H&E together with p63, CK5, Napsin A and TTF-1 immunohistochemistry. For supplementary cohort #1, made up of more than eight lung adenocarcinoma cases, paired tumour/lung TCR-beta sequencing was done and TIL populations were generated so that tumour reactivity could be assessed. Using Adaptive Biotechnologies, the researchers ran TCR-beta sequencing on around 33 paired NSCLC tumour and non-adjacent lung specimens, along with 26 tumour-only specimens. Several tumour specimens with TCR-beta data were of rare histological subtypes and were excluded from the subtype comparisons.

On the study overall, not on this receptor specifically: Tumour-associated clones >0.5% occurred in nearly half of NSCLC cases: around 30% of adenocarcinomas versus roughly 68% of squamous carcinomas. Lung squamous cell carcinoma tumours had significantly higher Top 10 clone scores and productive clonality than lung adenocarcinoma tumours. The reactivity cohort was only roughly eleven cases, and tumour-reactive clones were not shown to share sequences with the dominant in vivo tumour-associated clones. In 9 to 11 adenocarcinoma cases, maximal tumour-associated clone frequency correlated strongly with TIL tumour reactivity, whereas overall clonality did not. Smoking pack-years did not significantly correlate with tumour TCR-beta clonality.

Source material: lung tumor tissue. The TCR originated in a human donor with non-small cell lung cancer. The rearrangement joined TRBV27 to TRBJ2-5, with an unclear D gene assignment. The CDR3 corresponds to CASSSRVRETQYF. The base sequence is TGTGCCAGCAGTTCCCGAGTGAGAGAGACCCAGTACTTC.